These T cell receptor beta chains were read from a single sample in a study of blood T cell repertoires in COVID-19. Assay used: immunoSEQ multiplex PCR; TCRdb lists only in-frame clones, some missing. Counted here are roughly 52,000 clones, roughly 87% occurring once; the ten biggest clones make up 3.5% to 4%. Material for sequencing was peripheral blood. The receptors here all came from a man aged 35 to 55 with COVID-19, enrolled during active disease. Both conserved end residues are part of each CDR3. Each record gives: CDR3 DNA, CDR3 protein, clone size, V gene, CDR3 length, D gene, J gene. A D gene is named only where the DNA matches it firmly. Not all rows give a size; the values are once, few, many and, for expanded clones, a class.

cdr3_nt: TGCGCCAGCAGCCAACAGGGGCGGACCGGGGAGCTGTTTTTT; cdr3_aa: CASSQQGRTGELFF; clone_size: .; v_call: TRBV4-1; cdr3_length: 14; d_call: .; j_call: TRBJ2-2
cdr3_nt: TGTGCCAGTCGCTCCGGGGTCGGGGAGCTGTTTTTT; cdr3_aa: CASRSGVGELFF; clone_size: .; v_call: TRBV12-3/TRBV12-4; cdr3_length: 12; d_call: .; j_call: TRBJ2-2
cdr3_nt: TGTGCCAGCATCCGACAGGGAAATAATGAAAAACTGTTTTTT; cdr3_aa: CASIRQGNNEKLFF; clone_size: .; v_call: TRBV7-9; cdr3_length: 14; d_call: TRBD1; j_call: TRBJ1-4
cdr3_nt: TGTGCCAGCAGTTTAGAGGCCCTCTGGGCTAGCGGGGAGAAAGATACGCAGTATTTT; cdr3_aa: CASSLEALWASGEKDTQYF; clone_size: .; v_call: TRBV28; cdr3_length: 19; d_call: TRBD2; j_call: TRBJ2-3
cdr3_nt: TGTGCCACCATACACGCCGGGACTAGCGGGGGAAGTTGGGATACGCAGTATTTT; cdr3_aa: CATIHAGTSGGSWDTQYF; clone_size: .; v_call: TRBV24-1; cdr3_length: 18; d_call: TRBD2; j_call: TRBJ2-3
cdr3_nt: TGTGCCAGCAGTGCTGACAGCCCCGGCTACACCTTC; cdr3_aa: CASSADSPGYTF; clone_size: .; v_call: TRBV2; cdr3_length: 12; d_call: .; j_call: TRBJ1-2
cdr3_nt: TGTGCCAGCAGCTTAATTGCGGGACAGAGATCCAATGAGCAGTTCTTC; cdr3_aa: CASSLIAGQRSNEQFF; clone_size: .; v_call: TRBV7-3; cdr3_length: 16; d_call: .; j_call: TRBJ2-1
cdr3_nt: TGTGCCAGCAGCTCCGGGCGGGGGACTAGCGGGGTGGAAGAGACCCAGTACTTC; cdr3_aa: CASSSGRGTSGVEETQYF; clone_size: .; v_call: TRBV11-2; cdr3_length: 18; d_call: TRBD2; j_call: TRBJ2-5
cdr3_nt: TGCGCCAGCAGCCCCACCGGACAGACGAGCAATTCACCCCTCCACTTT; cdr3_aa: CASSPTGQTSNSPLHF; clone_size: once; v_call: TRBV5-1; cdr3_length: 16; d_call: .; j_call: TRBJ1-6
cdr3_nt: TGTGCCAGCAGTTTATCTAGCGGGAGCTCCTACGAGCAGTACTTC; cdr3_aa: CASSLSSGSSYEQYF; clone_size: .; v_call: TRBV28; cdr3_length: 15; d_call: TRBD2; j_call: TRBJ2-7
cdr3_nt: TGTGCCAGCAGCCTTACTGAAGCTTTCTTT; cdr3_aa: CASSLTEAFF; clone_size: few; v_call: TRBV12-3/TRBV12-4; cdr3_length: 10; d_call: .; j_call: TRBJ1-1
cdr3_nt: TGTGCCAGCAGCTTGGTTTCAGGGAGGGACTATAATTCACCCCTCCACTTT; cdr3_aa: CASSLVSGRDYNSPLHF; clone_size: .; v_call: TRBV5-6; cdr3_length: 17; d_call: .; j_call: TRBJ1-6
cdr3_nt: TGTGCCAGCACACGACTAGCGGGGAACACCGGGGAGCTGTTTTTT; cdr3_aa: CASTRLAGNTGELFF; clone_size: .; v_call: TRBV18; cdr3_length: 15; d_call: TRBD2; j_call: TRBJ2-2
cdr3_nt: TGTGCAAGTCGCTTGGTACAGATCGGCGAAAAACTGTTTTTT; cdr3_aa: CASRLVQIGEKLFF; clone_size: .; v_call: TRBV12-2; cdr3_length: 14; d_call: .; j_call: TRBJ1-4
cdr3_nt: TGTGCCAGCAGTTTACTAGGGGGCGGTTCACCCCTCCACTTT; cdr3_aa: CASSLLGGGSPLHF; clone_size: .; v_call: TRBV27; cdr3_length: 14; d_call: TRBD1; j_call: TRBJ1-6
cdr3_nt: TGTGCCAGCAGCTTTGTCCTCGGACAGGGAAATAAGAGTGCTTTCTTT; cdr3_aa: CASSFVLGQGNKSAFF; clone_size: .; v_call: TRBV5-8; cdr3_length: 16; d_call: TRBD1; j_call: TRBJ1-1